This record looks at one T cell receptor beta chain sequence and its context. Using the 5' RACE reads, TCRdb records one entry per CDR3 protein without DNA. The table for this sample gives 25,000 to 35,000 distinct CDR3 sequences. The source of the sample is a study of T cells expressing NK-cell markers. This sequence originates from a woman aged 18-70 years in good health. The sequenced sample consisted of blood T cells: a sorted CD56 or NKG2C T cell subset, CD4+ or CD8+ T cells, or bulk PBMC T cells (not recorded which).

The CDR3 spells CASSLQTGSEQYF. J is TRBJ2-7 and V is TRBV5-8; the TCRdb call, TRBD1, lacks DNA for checking. CDR1 SGHTS and CDR2 YDEGEE come from the germline V gene. The CDR3 length is 13 residues.